The table lists the clone carrying this T cell receptor (beta chain) with a few counts. Its antigen is unknown. V was clipped by 2 bases and J by 3 bases, with 12 bases between them. The germline V gene has CDR1 GTSNPN and CDR2 SVGIG (reference sequence). The CDR3 runs to 14 residues. The data originate from a study of cytomegalovirus exposure and HLA in healthy donors. In the PCR, 60 Vbeta and 13 Jbeta primers were used. Sequencing used immunoSEQ multiplex PCR; TCRdb keeps in-frame clones, though not all of them. The sample yields just under 45,000 clones, more than 45% seen once. General study points: Segments of the TCR beta V type were, in most cases, productive about 87% or about 30% of the time in an earlier analysis. According to the study, roughly 160 TCR beta chains were cytomegalovirus-associated.

The sequence derives from a man aged 55 to 69 in good health and CMV-seronegative. Sample: PBMCs. The chain links TRBV30 to TRBJ2-3; D is perhaps TRBD2 (6 bases). The DNA for the CDR3 is TGTGCCTGGAGTATCCGGGCGGGAACAGATACGCAGTATTTT. Its protein product is CAWSIRAGTDTQYF.